This T cell receptor (beta chain) is drawn from a study of shared clonotypes between healthy human individuals. As for the study in general: Samples came from two female and a few male donors aged 18 to 49. Broader study findings: Rarefaction revealed incomplete sorted-subset sequencing despite large depth.

Notes on this clone: Its antigen is still unknown.

Researchers reported that CD8 memory united CD45RO+ cells with CCR7-negative CD45RA+ TemRA cells. As handled by the study authors: From ImmunoSEQ came sequences covering only the junction and carrying no quality scores, so filtering differed. The method was immunoSEQ multiplex PCR; TCRdb's version includes in-frame clones alone and lacks a portion of them. The V and J calls and the clone size are those of that table, but D and trimming were determined from the DNA. The data hold about 330,000 clones, with over 75% observed a single time. The CDR3 runs 16 residues. V gave up 0 bases and J gave up 2 bases; unmatched junction bases: 4. The germline CDR1 and CDR2 sequences are LGHNA and YSLEER.

This rearrangement joins TRBV4-3 to TRBJ2-7; TRBD2 agrees at 10 bases. The sample taken for sequencing was memory CD8+ T cells sorted from blood. Subset given: CD45RO+ cells pooled with CCR7-negative TemRA cells. This clonotype originated in a man younger than 30 in good health. CDR3 residues: CASSQDSGRSAYEQYF. CDR3 DNA: TGCGCCAGCAGCCAAGATAGCGGGAGGTCGGCCTACGAGCAGTACTTC.